The 8 T cell receptor beta chains reported below all come from one sample, sequenced in a study of cytomegalovirus exposure and HLA in healthy donors. 60 Vbeta and 13 Jbeta primers were used in PCR. Sequenced by immunoSEQ multiplex PCR; TCRdb stores in-frame clones only, minus some. The table lists under 130,000 clones, over 65% of them singletons. Input material: PBMCs. The receptors here all came from a female donor in good health and CMV-seropositive.

This clone was observed a few times. This chain links TRBV19 with TRBJ2-7; 9 bases align to TRBD1. The CDR3 has 15 residues. CDR1 and CDR2 (germline): LNHDA, SQIVND (reference sequence). Trimming at V came to 0 bases and at J to 5 bases, leaving 5 bases not matched to a gene. CDR3 coding DNA: TGTGCCAGTAGTATAGACGGGACAGGGAGAGACGAGCAGTACTTC. Protein sequence: CASSIDGTGRDEQYF.

This chain links TRBV27 with TRBJ2-1; D unclear. CDR3 length: 11 amino acids. The V end was cut by 7 bases, the J end by 6 bases, with 7 bases between. Germline V gene data show CDR1 as MNHEY and CDR2 as SMNVEV (reference sequence). DNA of the CDR3: TGTGCCAGCACCTTCCGCAATGAGCAGTTCTTC. It encodes CASTFRNEQFF.

This clone was counted a few times. The chain recombines TRBV5-4 with TRBJ1-1; D uncertain. V was trimmed by 2 bases and J by 3 bases, leaving 14 bases between them. The CDR3 is made up of 15 amino acids. The V gene's germline CDR1 is SGHNT and CDR2 YYREEE (reference sequence). The DNA for the CDR3 is TGTGCCAGCAGCTTACTTGCGGGGAAGGACACTGAAGCTTTCTTT. This translates into CASSLLAGKDTEAFF.

This sequence joins TRBV5-5 and TRBJ1-2, with D perhaps TRBD1 (5 bases). Germline V gene lookup returns CDR1 SGHKS and CDR2 YYEKEE (reference sequence). This CDR3 has 15 amino acids. V lost 4 bases to trimming and J lost 8 bases, with 21 bases between them. CDR3 sequence reads: CASSPPVGRAGGYTF. CDR3 DNA: TGTGCCAGCAGCCCCCCTGTAGGCAGGGCAGGCGGCTACACCTTC.

The count of this clone is one. The rearrangement uses TRBV5-5 and TRBJ2-1; no firm D call. V was pared by 0 bases and J by 4 bases, with 14 bases between. The germline V gene has CDR1 SGHKS and CDR2 YYEKEE (reference sequence). This CDR3 is built from 16 residues. CDR3 nucleotide sequence: TGTGCCAGCAGCTTGGCGGCAGGCCGAACGTACAATGAGCAGTTCTTC. The encoded protein is CASSLAAGRTYNEQFF.

This clone was counted a few times. This chain links TRBV7-2 with TRBJ1-5; TRBD1 matches at 10 bases. This CDR3 has 17 residues. Germline values: CDR1 SGHTA, CDR2 FQGNSA. V was clipped by 5 bases and J by 0 bases; unmatched bases: 7. The CDR3 nucleotides read TGTGCCAGCAGCACCGGACAGGGGGTGGCTAGCAATCAGCCCCAGCATTTT. This encodes CASSTGQGVASNQPQHF. The full variable domain, rest sourced from reference TRBV7-2 and TRBJ1-5, is GAGVSQSPSNKVTEKGKDVELRCDPISGHTALYWYRQSLGQGLEFLIYFQGNSAPDKSGLPSDRFSAERTGGSVSTLTIQRTQQEDSAVYLCASSTGQGVASNQPQHFGDGTRLSIL.

This CDR3 is CASSPRTGRDEQFF. The CDR3 nucleotides read TGCGCCAGCAGCCCTCGGACAGGGAGAGATGAGCAGTTCTTC. The genes are TRBV5-1 and TRBJ2-1; 8 bases line up with TRBD1. CDR3 size: 14 residues. Germline lookup yields CDR1 SGHRS and CDR2 YFSETQ. J gave up 8 bases and V 4 bases, and 8 bases lay outside the gene matches. The entire variable domain, with the rest obtained from reference TRBV5-1 and TRBJ2-1, is as follows: KAGVTQTPRYLIKTRGQQVTLSCSPISGHRSVSWYQQTPGQGLQFLFEYFSETQRNKGNFPGRFSGRQFSNSRSEMNVSTLELGDSALYLCASSPRTGRDEQFFGPGTRLTVL.

The rearrangement joins TRBV7-3 to TRBJ2-2, with D hard to call. V was cut by 5 bases and J by 5 bases, with 15 bases left in between. The CDR3 runs 15 residues. The germline V gene encodes CDR1 SGHTA and CDR2 FQGTGA. CDR3 residues: CASSRSQFITGELFF. The CDR3 region has the DNA TGTGCCAGCAGCCGTTCACAATTCATTACCGGGGAGCTGTTTTTT.